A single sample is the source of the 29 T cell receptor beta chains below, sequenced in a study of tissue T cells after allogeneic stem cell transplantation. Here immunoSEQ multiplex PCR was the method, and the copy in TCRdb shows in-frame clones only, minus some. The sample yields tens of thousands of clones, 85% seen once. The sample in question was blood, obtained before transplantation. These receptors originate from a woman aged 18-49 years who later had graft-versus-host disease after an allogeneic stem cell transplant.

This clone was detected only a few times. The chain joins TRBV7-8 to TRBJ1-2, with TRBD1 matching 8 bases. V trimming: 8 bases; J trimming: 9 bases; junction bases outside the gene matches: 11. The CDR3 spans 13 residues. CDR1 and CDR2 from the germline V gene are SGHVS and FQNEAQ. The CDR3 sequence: CASGPRGPTSYTF. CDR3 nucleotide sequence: TGTGCCAGCGGCCCCAGGGGGCCGACGAGCTACACCTTC. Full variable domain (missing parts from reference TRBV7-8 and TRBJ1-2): GAGVSQSPRYKVAKRGQDVALRCDPISGHVSLFWYQQALGQGPEFLTYFQNEAQLDKSGLPSDRFFAERPEGSVSTLKIQRTQQEDSAVYLCASGPRGPTSYTFGSGTRLTVV.

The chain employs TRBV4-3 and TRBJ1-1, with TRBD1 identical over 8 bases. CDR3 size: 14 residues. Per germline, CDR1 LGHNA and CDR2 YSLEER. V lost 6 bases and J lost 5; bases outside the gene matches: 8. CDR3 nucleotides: TGCGCCAGCAGTCGCGTGGGACAGGCGACTGAAGCTTTCTTT. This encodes CASSRVGQATEAFF.

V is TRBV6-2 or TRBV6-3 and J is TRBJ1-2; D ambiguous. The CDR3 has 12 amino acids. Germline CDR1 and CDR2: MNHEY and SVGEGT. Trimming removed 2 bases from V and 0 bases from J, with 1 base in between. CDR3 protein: CASSYTNYGYTF. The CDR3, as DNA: TGTGCCAGCAGTTACACTAACTATGGCTACACCTTC.

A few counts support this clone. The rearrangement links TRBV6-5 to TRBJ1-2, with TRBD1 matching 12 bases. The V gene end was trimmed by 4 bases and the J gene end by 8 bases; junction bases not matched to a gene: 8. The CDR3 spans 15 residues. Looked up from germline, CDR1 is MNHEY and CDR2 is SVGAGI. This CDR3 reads CASSSGDRGLSGYTF. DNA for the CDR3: TGTGCCAGCAGTTCCGGGGACAGGGGGCTTTCGGGCTACACCTTC.

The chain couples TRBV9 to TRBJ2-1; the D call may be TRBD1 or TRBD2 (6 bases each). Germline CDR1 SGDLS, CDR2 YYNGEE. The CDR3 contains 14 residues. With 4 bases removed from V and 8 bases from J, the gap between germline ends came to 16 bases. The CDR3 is CASSRSGARDEQFF. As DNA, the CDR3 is TGTGCCAGCAGCCGTTCGGGGGCCAGGGATGAGCAGTTCTTC.

CDR3 bases: TGTGCCAGCAGTTTCGCCAGGGGTAGTGTTCAGCCCCAGCATTTT. Amino acids: CASSFARGSVQPQHF. The chain employs TRBV28 and TRBJ1-5, with D possibly matching TRBD1 (6 bases). Germline V CDR1 and CDR2: MDHEN, SYDVKM. This CDR3 has 15 amino acids. V lost 3 bases and J lost 6, with 15 bases in between.

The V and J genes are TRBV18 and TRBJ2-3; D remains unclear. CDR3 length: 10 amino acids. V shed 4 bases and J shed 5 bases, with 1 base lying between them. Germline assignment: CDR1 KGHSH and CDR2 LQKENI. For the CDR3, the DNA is TGTGCCAGCTCACAAGATACGCAGTATTTT. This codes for CASSQDTQYF.

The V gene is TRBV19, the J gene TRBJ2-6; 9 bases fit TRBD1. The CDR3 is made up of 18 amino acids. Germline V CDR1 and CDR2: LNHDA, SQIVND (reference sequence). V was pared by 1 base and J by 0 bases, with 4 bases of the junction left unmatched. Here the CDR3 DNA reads TGTGCCAGTAGTATAGGGACAGGGGACAGCTCTGGGGCCAACGTCCTGACTTTC. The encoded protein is CASSIGTGDSSGANVLTF.

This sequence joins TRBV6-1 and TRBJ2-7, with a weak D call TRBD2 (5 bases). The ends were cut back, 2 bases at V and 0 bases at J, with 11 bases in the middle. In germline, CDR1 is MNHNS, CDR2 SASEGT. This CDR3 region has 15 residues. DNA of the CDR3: TGTGCCAGCAGTGAACTGGATGGGAGCTCCTACGAGCAGTACTTC. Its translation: CASSELDGSSYEQYF.

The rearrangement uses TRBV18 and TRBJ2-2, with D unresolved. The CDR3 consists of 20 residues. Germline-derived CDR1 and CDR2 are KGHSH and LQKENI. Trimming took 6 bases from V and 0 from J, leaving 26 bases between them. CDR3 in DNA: TGTGCCAGCTCCCCGATAAGGTATGACAACCCAAGAGCGAACACCGGGGAGCTGTTTTTT. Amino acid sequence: CASSPIRYDNPRANTGELFF.

In DNA form, the CDR3 reads TGTGCCAGCAGCGTCTCGGGACAGGGGGCAGGCAATGAGCAGTTCTTC. Amino acids: CASSVSGQGAGNEQFF. The rearrangement joins TRBV9 to TRBJ2-1; 12 bases agree with TRBD1. The CDR3 has 16 amino acids. Germline values: CDR1 SGDLS, CDR2 YYNGEE. V dropped 2 bases and J dropped 6; count of bases not matched to a gene: 6. Full variable domain (remainder filled in from reference TRBV9 and TRBJ2-1): DSGVTQTPKHLITATGQRVTLRCSPRSGDLSVYWYQQSLDQGLQFLIQYYNGEERAKGNILERFSAQQFPDLHSELNLSSLELGDSALYFCASSVSGQGAGNEQFFGPGTRLTVL.

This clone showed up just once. The CDR3 is CASSLNRRSSYNEQFF. The CDR3 region has the DNA TGTGCCAGCAGTTTGAACAGGAGGAGCTCCTACAATGAGCAGTTCTTC. The chain recombines TRBV6-5 with TRBJ2-1, with D possibly called TRBD1 or TRBD2 (5 bases each). Trimming shortened V by 4 bases and J by 0 bases, and 13 bases separated the two germline ends. This CDR3 spans 16 amino acids. Germline V lookup: CDR1 MNHEY, CDR2 SVGAGI.

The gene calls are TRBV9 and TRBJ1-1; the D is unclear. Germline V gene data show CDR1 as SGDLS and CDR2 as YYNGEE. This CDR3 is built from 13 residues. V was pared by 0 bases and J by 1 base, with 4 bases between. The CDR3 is CASSVEGNTEAFF. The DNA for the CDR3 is TGTGCCAGCAGCGTAGAAGGGAACACTGAAGCTTTCTTT.

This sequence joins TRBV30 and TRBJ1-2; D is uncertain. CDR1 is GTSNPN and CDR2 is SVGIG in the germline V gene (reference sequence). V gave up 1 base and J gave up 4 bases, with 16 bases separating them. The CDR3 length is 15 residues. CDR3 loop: CAWSETPSRLYGYTF. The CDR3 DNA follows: TGTGCCTGGAGTGAAACGCCTTCGCGACTCTATGGCTACACCTTC.

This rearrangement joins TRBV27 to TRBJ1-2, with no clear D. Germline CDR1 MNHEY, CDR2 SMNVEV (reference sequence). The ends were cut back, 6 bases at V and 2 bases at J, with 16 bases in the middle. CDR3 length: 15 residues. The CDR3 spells CASSPRHGSNYGYTF. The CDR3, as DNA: TGTGCCAGCAGCCCCCGACACGGCTCCAACTATGGCTACACCTTC.

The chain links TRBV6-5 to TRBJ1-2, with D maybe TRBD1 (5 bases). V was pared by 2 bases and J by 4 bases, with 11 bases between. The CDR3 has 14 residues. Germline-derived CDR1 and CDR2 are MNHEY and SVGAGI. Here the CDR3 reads CASSYLGDSYGYTF. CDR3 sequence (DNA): TGTGCCAGCAGTTACCTAGGGGATAGCTATGGCTACACCTTC.

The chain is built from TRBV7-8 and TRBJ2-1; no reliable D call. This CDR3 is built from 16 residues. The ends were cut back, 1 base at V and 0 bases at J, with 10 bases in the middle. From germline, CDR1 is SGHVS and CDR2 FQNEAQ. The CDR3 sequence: CASSLEAWGSYNEQFF. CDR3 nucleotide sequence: TGTGCCAGCAGCTTAGAGGCCTGGGGCTCCTACAATGAGCAGTTCTTC.

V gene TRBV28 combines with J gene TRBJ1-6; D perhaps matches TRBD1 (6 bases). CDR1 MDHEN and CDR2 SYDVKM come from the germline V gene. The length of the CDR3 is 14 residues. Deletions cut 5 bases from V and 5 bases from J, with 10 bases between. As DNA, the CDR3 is TGTGCCAGCAGTCTACAGGGCCATAATTCACCCCTCCACTTT. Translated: CASSLQGHNSPLHF.

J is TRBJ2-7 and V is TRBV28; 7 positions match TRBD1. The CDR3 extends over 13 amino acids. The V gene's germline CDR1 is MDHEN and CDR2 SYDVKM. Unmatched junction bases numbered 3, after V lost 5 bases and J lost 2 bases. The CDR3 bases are TGTGCCAGCAGTAAAGGGGGCCCCTACGAGCAGTACTTC. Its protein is CASSKGGPYEQYF.

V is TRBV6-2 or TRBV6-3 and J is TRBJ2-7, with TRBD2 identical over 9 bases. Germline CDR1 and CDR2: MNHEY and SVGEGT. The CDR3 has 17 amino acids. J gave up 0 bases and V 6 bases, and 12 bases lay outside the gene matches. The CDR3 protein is CASSPFNSGSRSYEQYF. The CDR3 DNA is TGTGCCAGCAGCCCTTTTAATAGCGGGAGCCGCTCCTACGAGCAGTACTTC.

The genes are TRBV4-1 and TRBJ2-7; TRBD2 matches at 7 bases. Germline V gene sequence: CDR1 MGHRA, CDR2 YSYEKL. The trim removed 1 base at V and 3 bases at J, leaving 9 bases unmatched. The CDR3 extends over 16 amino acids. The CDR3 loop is CASSQVAGGSLYEQYF. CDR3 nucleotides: TGCGCCAGCAGCCAAGTAGCGGGTGGATCCCTCTACGAGCAGTACTTC.

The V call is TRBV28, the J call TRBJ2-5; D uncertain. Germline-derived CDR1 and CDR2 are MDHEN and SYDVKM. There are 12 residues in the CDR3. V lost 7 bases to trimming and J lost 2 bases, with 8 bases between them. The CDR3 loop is CASKKRQETQYF. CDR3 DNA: TGTGCCAGCAAGAAAAGGCAAGAGACCCAGTACTTC.

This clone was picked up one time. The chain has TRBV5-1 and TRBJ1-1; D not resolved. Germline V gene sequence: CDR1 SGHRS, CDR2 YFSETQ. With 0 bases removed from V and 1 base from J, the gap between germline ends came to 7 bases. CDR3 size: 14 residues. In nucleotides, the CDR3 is TGCGCCAGCAGCTTGGCCTGGGGGAACACTGAAGCTTTCTTT. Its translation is CASSLAWGNTEAFF.

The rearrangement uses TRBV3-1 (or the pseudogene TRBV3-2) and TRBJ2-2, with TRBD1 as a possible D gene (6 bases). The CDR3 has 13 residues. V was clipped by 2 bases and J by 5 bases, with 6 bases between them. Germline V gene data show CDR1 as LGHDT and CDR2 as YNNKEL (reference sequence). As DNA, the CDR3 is TGTGCCAGCAGCCAAACAGGGACCGGGGAGCTGTTTTTT. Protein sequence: CASSQTGTGELFF.

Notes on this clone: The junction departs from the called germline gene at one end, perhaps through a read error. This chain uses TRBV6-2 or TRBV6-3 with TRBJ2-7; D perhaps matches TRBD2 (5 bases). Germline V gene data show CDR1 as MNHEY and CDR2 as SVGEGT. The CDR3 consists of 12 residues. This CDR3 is CASSYSEVPGDF. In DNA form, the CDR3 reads TGTGCCAGCAGTTACTCTGAAGTCCCCGGGGACTTC.

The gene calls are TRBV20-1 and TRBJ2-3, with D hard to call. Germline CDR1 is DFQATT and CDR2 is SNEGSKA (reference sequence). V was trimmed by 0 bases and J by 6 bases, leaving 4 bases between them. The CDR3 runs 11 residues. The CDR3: CSARDLDTQYF. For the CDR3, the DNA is TGCAGTGCTAGAGATCTGGATACGCAGTATTTT.

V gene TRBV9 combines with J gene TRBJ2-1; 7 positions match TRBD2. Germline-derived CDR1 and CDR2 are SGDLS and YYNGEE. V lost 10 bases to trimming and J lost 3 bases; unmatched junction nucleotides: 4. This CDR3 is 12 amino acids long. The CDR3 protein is CASGGSYNEQFF. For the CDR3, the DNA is TGTGCCTCGGGGGGAAGCTACAATGAGCAGTTCTTC.

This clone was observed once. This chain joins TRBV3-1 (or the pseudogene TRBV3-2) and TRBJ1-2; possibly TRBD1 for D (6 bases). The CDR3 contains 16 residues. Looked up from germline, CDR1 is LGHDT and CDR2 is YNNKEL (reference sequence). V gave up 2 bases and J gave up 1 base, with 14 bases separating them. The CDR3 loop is CASSQSTGSYNYGYTF. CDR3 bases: TGTGCCAGCAGCCAATCTACAGGGTCATATAACTATGGCTACACCTTC.

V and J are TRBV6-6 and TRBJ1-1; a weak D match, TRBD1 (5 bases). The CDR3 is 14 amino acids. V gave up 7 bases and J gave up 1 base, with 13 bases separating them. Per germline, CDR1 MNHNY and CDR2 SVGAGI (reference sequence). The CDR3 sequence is CASTVVGGNTEAFF. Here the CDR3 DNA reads TGTGCCAGCACGGTGGTTGGGGGGAACACTGAAGCTTTCTTT.